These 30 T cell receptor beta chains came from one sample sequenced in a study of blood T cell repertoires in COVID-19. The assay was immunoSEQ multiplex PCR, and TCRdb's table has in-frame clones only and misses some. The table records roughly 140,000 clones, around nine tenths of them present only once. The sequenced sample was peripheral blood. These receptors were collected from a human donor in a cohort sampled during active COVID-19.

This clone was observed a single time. The CDR3 DNA reads as TGTGCCAGCAGCGTCAGCCCTCAGGGATTTCCCCTCCACTTT. Its translation: CASSVSPQGFPLHF. V and J are TRBV9 and TRBJ1-6; tentatively, D is TRBD1 (5 bases). The CDR3 runs 14 residues. The germline V gene encodes CDR1 SGDLS and CDR2 YYNGEE. V was pared by 2 bases and J by 13 bases, with 16 bases between.

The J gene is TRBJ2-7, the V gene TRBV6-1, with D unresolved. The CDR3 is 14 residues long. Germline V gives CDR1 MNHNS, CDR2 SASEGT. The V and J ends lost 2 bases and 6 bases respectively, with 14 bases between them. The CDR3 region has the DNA TGTGCCAGCAGTGAATTCGTCCGAGGTGGCGAGCAGTACTTC. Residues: CASSEFVRGGEQYF.

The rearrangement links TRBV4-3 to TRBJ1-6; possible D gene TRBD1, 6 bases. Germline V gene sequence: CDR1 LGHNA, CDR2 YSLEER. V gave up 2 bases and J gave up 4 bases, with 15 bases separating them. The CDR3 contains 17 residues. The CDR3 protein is CASSQTTGISYNSPLHF. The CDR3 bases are TGCGCCAGCAGCCAAACCACAGGGATCTCGTATAATTCACCCCTCCACTTT.

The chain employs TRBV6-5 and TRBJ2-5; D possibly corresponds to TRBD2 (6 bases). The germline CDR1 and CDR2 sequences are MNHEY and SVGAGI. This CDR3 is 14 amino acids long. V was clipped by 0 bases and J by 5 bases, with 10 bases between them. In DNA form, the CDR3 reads TGTGCCAGCAGTTACTCGGGCCGGGGGGAGACCCAGTACTTC. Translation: CASSYSGRGETQYF.

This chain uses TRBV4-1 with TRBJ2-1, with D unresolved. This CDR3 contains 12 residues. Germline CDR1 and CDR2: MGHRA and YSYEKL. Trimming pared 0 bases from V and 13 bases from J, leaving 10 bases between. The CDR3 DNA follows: TGCGCCAGCAGCCAAGACGGGTTTCGACAGTTCTTC. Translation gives CASSQDGFRQFF.

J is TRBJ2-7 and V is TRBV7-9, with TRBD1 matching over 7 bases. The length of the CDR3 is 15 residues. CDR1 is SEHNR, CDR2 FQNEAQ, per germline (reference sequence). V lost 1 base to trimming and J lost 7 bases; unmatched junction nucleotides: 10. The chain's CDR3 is CASSLGAGGAGEQYF. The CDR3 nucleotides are TGTGCCAGCAGCTTAGGCGCAGGGGGAGCAGGAGAGCAGTACTTC.

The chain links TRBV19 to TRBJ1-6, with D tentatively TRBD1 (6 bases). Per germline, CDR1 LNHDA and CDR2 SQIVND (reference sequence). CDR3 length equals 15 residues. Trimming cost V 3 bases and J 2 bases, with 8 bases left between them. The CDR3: CASSMRTAYNSPLHF. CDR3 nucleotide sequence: TGTGCCAGTAGTATGAGGACAGCCTATAATTCACCCCTCCACTTT.

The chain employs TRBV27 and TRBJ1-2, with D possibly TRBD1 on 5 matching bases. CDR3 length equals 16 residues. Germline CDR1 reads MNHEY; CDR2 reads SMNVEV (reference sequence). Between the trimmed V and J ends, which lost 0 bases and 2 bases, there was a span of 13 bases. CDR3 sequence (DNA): TGTGCCAGCAGTTTATCGAACCAGGGTGTGAACTATGGCTACACCTTC. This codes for CASSLSNQGVNYGYTF.

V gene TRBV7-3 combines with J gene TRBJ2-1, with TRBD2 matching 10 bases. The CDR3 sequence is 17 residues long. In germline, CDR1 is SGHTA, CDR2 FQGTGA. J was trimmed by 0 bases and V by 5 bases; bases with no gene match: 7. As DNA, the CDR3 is TGTGCCAGCAGCCGCGGGGCTAGCGGGAGCTCCTACAATGAGCAGTTCTTC. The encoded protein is CASSRGASGSSYNEQFF.

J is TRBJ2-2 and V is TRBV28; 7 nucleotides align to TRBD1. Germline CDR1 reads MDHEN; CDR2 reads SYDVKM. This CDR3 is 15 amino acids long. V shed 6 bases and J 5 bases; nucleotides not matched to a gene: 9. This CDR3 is CASSQQGMVTGELFF. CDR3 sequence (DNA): TGTGCCAGCAGCCAACAGGGGATGGTAACCGGGGAGCTGTTTTTT.

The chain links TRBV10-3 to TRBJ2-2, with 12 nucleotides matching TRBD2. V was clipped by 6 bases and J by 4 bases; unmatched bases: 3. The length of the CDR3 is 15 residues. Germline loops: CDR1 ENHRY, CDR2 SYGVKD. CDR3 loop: CAISPGLAGTGELFF. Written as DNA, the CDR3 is TGTGCCATCAGCCCGGGACTAGCGGGCACCGGGGAGCTGTTTTTT.

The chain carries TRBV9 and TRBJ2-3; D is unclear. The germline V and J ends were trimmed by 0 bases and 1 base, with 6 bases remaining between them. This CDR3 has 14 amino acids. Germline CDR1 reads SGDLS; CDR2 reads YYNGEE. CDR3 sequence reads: CASSVDGGTDTQYF. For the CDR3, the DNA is TGTGCCAGCAGCGTAGATGGAGGCACAGATACGCAGTATTTT.

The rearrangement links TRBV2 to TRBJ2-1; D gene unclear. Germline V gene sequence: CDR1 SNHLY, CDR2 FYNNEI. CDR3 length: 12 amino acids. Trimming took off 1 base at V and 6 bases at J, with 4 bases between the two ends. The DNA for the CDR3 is TGTGCCAGCAGTGAAGTCGGCAATGAGCAGTTCTTC. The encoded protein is CASSEVGNEQFF.

CDR3 amino acids: CASNLGTSGVNEQFF. Here the CDR3 DNA reads TGTGCCAGCAATCTGGGGACTAGCGGAGTCAATGAGCAGTTCTTC. V and J are TRBV6-6 and TRBJ2-1; TRBD2 matches 11 bases. V was clipped by 7 bases and J by 6 bases; unmatched bases: 8. The CDR3 length is 15 residues. CDR1 is MNHNY, CDR2 SVGAGI, per germline (reference sequence).

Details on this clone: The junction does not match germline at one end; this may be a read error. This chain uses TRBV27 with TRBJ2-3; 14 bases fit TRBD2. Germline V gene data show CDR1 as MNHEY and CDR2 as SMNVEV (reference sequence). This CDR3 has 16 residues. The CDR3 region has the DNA TGTGCCAGCAGTTTACGGGGGACTAGCGGGAGACCCCCGTCGGATTTT. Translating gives CASSLRGTSGRPPSDF.

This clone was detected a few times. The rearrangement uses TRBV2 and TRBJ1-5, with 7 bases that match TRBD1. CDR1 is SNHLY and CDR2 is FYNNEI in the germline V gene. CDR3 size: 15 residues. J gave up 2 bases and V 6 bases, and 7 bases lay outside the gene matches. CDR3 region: CASSKQGLGNQPQHF. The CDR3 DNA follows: TGTGCCAGCAGCAAACAGGGGCTGGGCAATCAGCCCCAGCATTTT.

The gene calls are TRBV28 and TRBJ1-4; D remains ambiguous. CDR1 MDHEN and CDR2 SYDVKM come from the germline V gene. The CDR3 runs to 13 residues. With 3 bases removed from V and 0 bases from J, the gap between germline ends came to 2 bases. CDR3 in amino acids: CASSFTTNEKLFF. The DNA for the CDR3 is TGTGCCAGCAGTTTTACAACTAATGAAAAACTGTTTTTT.

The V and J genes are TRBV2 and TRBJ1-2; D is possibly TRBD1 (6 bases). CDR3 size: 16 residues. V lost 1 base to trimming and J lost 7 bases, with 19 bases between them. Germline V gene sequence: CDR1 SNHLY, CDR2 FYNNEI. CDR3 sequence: CASSEEGGRILGGYTF. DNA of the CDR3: TGTGCCAGCAGTGAAGAAGGGGGAAGGATTCTTGGTGGCTACACCTTC.

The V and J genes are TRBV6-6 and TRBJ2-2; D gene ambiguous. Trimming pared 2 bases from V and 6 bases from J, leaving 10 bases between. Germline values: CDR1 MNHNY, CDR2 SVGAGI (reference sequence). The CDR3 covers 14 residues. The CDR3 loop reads CASSYPEYAGELFF. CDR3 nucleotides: TGTGCCAGCAGTTACCCGGAGTATGCCGGGGAGCTGTTTTTT.

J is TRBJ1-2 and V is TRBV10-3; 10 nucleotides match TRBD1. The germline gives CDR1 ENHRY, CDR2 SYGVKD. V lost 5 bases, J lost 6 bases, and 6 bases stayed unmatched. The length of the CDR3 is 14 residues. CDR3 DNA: TGTGCCATCAGTAGACAGGGGGCGGAGGATGGCTACACCTTC. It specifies CAISRQGAEDGYTF.

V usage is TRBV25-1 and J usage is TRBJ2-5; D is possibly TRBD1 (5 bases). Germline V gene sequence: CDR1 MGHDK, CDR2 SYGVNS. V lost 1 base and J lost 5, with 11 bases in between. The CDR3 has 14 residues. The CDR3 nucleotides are TGTGCCAGCAGTGAATTTCCAGGGCCGGAGACCCAGTACTTC. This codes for CASSEFPGPETQYF.

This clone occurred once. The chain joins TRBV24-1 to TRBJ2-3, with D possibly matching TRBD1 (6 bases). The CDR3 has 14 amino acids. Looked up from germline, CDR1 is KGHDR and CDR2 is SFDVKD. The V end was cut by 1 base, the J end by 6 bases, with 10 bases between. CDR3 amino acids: CATSDFDRGDTQYF. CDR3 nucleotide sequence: TGTGCCACCAGTGATTTTGATAGGGGGGATACGCAGTATTTT.

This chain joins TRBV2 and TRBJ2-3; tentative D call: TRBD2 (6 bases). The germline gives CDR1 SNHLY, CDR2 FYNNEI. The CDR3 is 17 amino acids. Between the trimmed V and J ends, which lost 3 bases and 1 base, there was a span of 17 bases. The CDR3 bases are TGTGCCAGCAGTGAGGGCCCACGGGGGAGCGGCACAGATACGCAGTATTTT. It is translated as CASSEGPRGSGTDTQYF.

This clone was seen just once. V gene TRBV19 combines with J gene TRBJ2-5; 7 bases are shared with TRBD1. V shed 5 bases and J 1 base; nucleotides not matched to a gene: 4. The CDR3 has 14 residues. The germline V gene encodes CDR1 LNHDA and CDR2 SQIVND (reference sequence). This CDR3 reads CASSVTGVQETQYF. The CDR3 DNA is TGTGCCAGTAGTGTAACAGGGGTCCAAGAGACCCAGTACTTC.

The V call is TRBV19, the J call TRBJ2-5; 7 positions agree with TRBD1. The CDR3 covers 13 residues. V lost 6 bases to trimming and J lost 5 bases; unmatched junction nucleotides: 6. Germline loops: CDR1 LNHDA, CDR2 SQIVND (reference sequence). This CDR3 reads CASSTGVAETQYF. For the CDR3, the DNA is TGTGCCAGTAGCACAGGGGTCGCGGAGACCCAGTACTTC.

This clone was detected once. As DNA, the CDR3 is TGTGCCAGCAGCTTAGCGCGCACTAGCTCAGAGCAGTTCTTC. Residues: CASSLARTSSEQFF. The chain carries TRBV7-2 and TRBJ2-1; D is possibly TRBD2 (6 bases). Trimming left V 0 bases short and J 10 bases short, with 13 bases between. CDR1 is SGHTA and CDR2 is FQGNSA in the germline V gene. This CDR3 has 14 residues.

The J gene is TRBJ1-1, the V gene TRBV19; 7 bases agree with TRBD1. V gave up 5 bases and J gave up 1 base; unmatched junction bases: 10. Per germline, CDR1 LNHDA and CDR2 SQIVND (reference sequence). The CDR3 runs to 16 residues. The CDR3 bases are TGTGCCAGTAGTCCAGGACGACCAGGGGGGAACACTGAAGCTTTCTTT. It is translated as CASSPGRPGGNTEAFF. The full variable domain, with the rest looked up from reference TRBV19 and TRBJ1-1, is DGGITQSPKYLFRKEGQNVTLSCEQNLNHDAMYWYRQDPGQGLRLIYYSQIVNDFQKGDIAEGYSVSREKKESFPLTVTSAQKNPTAFYLCASSPGRPGGNTEAFFGQGTRLTVV.

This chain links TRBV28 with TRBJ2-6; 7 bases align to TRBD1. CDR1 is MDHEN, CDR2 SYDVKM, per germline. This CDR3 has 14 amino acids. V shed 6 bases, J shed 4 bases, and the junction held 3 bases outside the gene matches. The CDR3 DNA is TGTGCCAGCAGAGGGGGCTACGGGGCCAACGTCCTGACTTTC. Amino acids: CASRGGYGANVLTF.

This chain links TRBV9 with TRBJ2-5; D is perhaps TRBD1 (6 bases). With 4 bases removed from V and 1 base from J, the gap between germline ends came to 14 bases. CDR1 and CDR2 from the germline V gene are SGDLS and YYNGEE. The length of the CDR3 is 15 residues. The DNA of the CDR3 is TGTGCCAGCAGCCAAGCGTTAGGGGGCCAAGAGACCCAGTACTTC. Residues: CASSQALGGQETQYF.

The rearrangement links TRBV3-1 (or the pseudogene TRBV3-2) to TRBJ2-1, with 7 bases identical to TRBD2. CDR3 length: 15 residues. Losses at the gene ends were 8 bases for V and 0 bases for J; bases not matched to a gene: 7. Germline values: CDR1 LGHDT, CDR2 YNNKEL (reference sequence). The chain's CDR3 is CASRGLDLSYNEQFF. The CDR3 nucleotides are TGTGCCAGCCGAGGACTAGACCTCTCCTACAATGAGCAGTTCTTC.